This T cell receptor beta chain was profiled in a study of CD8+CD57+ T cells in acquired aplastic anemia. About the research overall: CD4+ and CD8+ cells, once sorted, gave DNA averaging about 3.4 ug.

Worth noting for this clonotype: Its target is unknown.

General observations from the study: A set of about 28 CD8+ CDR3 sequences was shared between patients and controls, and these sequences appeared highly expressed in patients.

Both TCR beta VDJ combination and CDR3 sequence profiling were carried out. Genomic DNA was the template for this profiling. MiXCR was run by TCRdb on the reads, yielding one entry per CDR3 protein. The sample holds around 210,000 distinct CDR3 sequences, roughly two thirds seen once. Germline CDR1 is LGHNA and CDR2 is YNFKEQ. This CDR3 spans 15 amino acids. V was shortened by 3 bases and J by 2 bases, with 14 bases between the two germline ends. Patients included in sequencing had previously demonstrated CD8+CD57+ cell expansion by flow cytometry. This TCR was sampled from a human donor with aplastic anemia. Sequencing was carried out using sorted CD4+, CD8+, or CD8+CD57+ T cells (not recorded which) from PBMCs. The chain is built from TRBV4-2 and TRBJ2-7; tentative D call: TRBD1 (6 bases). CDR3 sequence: CASSHLDRGTYEQYF. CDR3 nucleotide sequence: TGTGCCAGCAGCCATCTGGACAGAGGCACCTACGAGCAGTACTTC.